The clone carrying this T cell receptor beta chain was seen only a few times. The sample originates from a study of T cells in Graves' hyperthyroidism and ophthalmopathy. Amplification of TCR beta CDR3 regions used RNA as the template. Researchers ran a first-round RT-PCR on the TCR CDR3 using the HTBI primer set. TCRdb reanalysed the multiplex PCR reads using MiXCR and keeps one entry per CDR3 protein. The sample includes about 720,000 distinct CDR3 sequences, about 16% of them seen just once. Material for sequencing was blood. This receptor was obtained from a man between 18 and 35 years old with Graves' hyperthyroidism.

CDR3: CASSQQGAYGYTF. The CDR3 nucleotides are TGCGCCAGCAGCCAACAGGGGGCGTATGGCTACACCTTC. V is TRBV4-3 and J is TRBJ1-2, with 8 bases fitting TRBD1. There are 13 residues in the CDR3. CDR1 LGHNA and CDR2 YSLEER come from the germline V gene. V gave up 2 bases and J gave up 5 bases; unmatched junction bases: 1.